Listed here are 20 T cell receptor beta chains from one sample, sequenced in a study of CD8+ T cells in alopecia areata. Sequencing used cDNA as its template, made by extracting RNA and reverse transcribing it. TCRdb's copy holds only in-frame clones and misses some; the assay was immunoSEQ multiplex PCR. Of 200,000 to 250,000 clones listed, roughly 56% are singletons. Treatment meaning: oral pan-JAK inhibitor, 5-10 mg twice daily. The sample in question was CD4+ T cells sorted from blood, obtained at week 4, from a patient treated with tofacitinib. The source is a human donor with alopecia areata.

This clone was found a few times. V and J are TRBV29-1 and TRBJ1-1; D is possibly TRBD1 (5 bases). The CDR3 has 13 residues. The germline gives CDR1 SQVTM, CDR2 ANQGSEA. V lost 3 bases and J lost 4, with 12 bases in between. CDR3 DNA sequence: TGCAGCGTTGACGGTCAGGGAGTCACTGAAGCTTTCTTT. It is translated as CSVDGQGVTEAFF.

This chain uses TRBV19 with TRBJ1-5; TRBD1 aligns across 7 bases. CDR3 length: 15 amino acids. Per the germline V gene, CDR1 is LNHDA and CDR2 is SQIVND (reference sequence). Trimming cost V 0 bases and J 6 bases; bases outside gene matches: 5. Here the CDR3 reads CASSIDGTVSQPQHF. The CDR3 DNA sequence: TGTGCCAGTAGTATAGATGGGACAGTAAGTCAGCCCCAGCATTTT.

This clone has a handful of counts. Written as DNA, the CDR3 is TGTGCCAGTAGTATGGGTCGAAAGTCGGGTCAGCCCCAGCATTTT. The encoded protein is CASSMGRKSGQPQHF. The J gene is TRBJ1-5, the V gene TRBV19; D ambiguous. The ends were cut back, 3 bases at V and 6 bases at J, with 15 bases in the middle. Germline CDR1 LNHDA, CDR2 SQIVND (reference sequence). The CDR3 spans 15 residues.

This clone showed up just a few times. This rearrangement joins TRBV7-2 to TRBJ2-3; D remains unclear. Trimming took off 4 bases at V and 3 bases at J, with 8 bases between the two ends. There are 13 residues in the CDR3. Germline-derived CDR1 and CDR2 are SGHTA and FQGNSA. CDR3 sequence: CASSSPNTDTQYF. In DNA form, the CDR3 reads TGTGCCAGCAGCTCGCCGAATACAGATACGCAGTATTTT.

The chain couples TRBV4-1 to TRBJ1-4; tentatively, D is TRBD1 (5 bases). This CDR3 has 15 amino acids. Germline CDR1 and CDR2: MGHRA and YSYEKL. Trimming removed 1 base from V and 7 bases from J, with 13 bases in between. The CDR3 spells CASSQAGGTGEKLFF. The CDR3, as DNA: TGCGCCAGCAGCCAAGCTGGGGGGACCGGTGAAAAACTGTTTTTT.

This clone was observed a single time. The chain employs TRBV6-6 and TRBJ2-1; TRBD1 aligns across 8 bases. V lost 5 bases, J lost 6 bases, and 12 bases stayed unmatched. The V gene's germline CDR1 is MNHNY and CDR2 SVGAGI (reference sequence). The length of the CDR3 is 16 residues. The CDR3 DNA follows: TGTGCCAGCAGTGGAATGCACGGGACAGGTTTCAATGAGCAGTTCTTC. Protein: CASSGMHGTGFNEQFF.

The CDR3 DNA reads as TGCAGCGCCGGGGATGAAAAACTGTTTTTT. Protein product: CSAGDEKLFF. The chain recombines TRBV29-1 with TRBJ1-4; D is uncertain. Germline V gene lookup returns CDR1 SQVTM and CDR2 ANQGSEA. The CDR3 totals 10 residues. V shed 7 bases and J shed 6 bases, with 6 bases lying between them.

The chain employs TRBV27 and TRBJ2-4; D possibly uses TRBD1 or TRBD2 (5 bases each). CDR1 and CDR2 from the germline V gene are MNHEY and SMNVEV (reference sequence). Trimming stripped 5 bases from V and 1 base from J, with 21 bases between. The CDR3 length is 18 residues. CDR3 DNA: TGTGCCAGCAGTGCCAGGGTTGCGAGGGTATGGGCCAAAAACATTCAGTACTTC. This sequence encodes CASSARVARVWAKNIQYF.

V and J are TRBV5-1 and TRBJ2-2; D is unresolved. This CDR3 is 12 amino acids long. Trimming removed 4 bases at V and 6 bases at J, with 7 bases between. Germline lookup yields CDR1 SGHRS and CDR2 YFSETQ. CDR3 amino acids: CASSLVSGELFF. In DNA form, the CDR3 reads TGCGCCAGCAGCCTCGTGTCCGGGGAGCTGTTTTTT.

This clone was picked up one time. The rearrangement joins TRBV29-1 to TRBJ1-1, with D unclear. V was clipped by 5 bases and J by 2 bases, with 12 bases between them. This CDR3 has 13 amino acids. Germline assignment: CDR1 SQVTM and CDR2 ANQGSEA. The DNA of the CDR3 is TGCAGCGTTTACCTTCGACTTAACACTGAAGCTTTCTTT. Encoded protein: CSVYLRLNTEAFF.

In its sample, this clone was seen once. The rearrangement joins TRBV27 to TRBJ2-3; possibly TRBD1 or TRBD2 for D (7 bases each). The CDR3 has 15 amino acids. CDR1 and CDR2 (germline): MNHEY, SMNVEV (reference sequence). V was cut by 3 bases and J by 1 base, with 11 bases left in between. The DNA of the CDR3 is TGTGCCAGCAGTTTGACAGGGAGGGGCACAGATACGCAGTATTTT. Its translation: CASSLTGRGTDTQYF.

CDR3 DNA sequence: TGTGCCAGCAGCCCTCGGGGTGTTAATGAAAAACTGTTTTTT. Its protein is CASSPRGVNEKLFF. V and J are TRBV6-1 and TRBJ1-4; D unresolved. V lost 6 bases to trimming and J lost 4 bases, with 12 bases between them. The germline V gene has CDR1 MNHNS and CDR2 SASEGT. CDR3 length equals 14 residues.

The chain joins TRBV7-9 to TRBJ2-7, with unresolved D. Trimming pared 5 bases from V and 1 base from J, leaving 9 bases between. The CDR3 runs to 13 residues. Germline CDR1 reads SEHNR; CDR2 reads FQNEAQ (reference sequence). The CDR3 DNA sequence: TGTGCCAGCAGCCAGGACGTTTCCTACGAGCAGTACTTC. It yields the protein CASSQDVSYEQYF.

The V gene is TRBV27, the J gene TRBJ2-3; D is possibly TRBD1 or TRBD2 (6 bases each). Trimming took 6 bases from V and 0 from J, leaving 13 bases between them. The CDR3 spans 15 residues. The germline gives CDR1 MNHEY, CDR2 SMNVEV (reference sequence). The CDR3 sequence: CASSSTGTSTDTQYF. CDR3 DNA sequence: TGTGCCAGCAGCTCTACAGGGACTAGCACAGATACGCAGTATTTT.

The rearrangement joins TRBV29-1 to TRBJ1-2; D call uncertain. CDR1 SQVTM and CDR2 ANQGSEA come from the germline V gene. This CDR3 is 13 amino acids long. Trimming pared 5 bases from V and 3 bases from J, leaving 13 bases between. The CDR3 spells CSVSPVGDYGYTF. The CDR3 DNA reads as TGCAGCGTTAGCCCTGTCGGTGACTATGGCTACACCTTC.

This rearrangement joins TRBV29-1 to TRBJ2-2; tentatively, D is TRBD1 (6 bases). This CDR3 is 13 amino acids long. Germline CDR1 reads SQVTM; CDR2 reads ANQGSEA. The germline V and J ends were trimmed by 6 bases and 5 bases, with 13 bases remaining between them. CDR3 sequence reads: CSVGQKLTGELFF. The CDR3 nucleotides read TGCAGCGTCGGACAGAAGTTGACCGGGGAGCTGTTTTTT.

The J gene is TRBJ2-3, the V gene TRBV2, with 10 bases matching TRBD2. CDR1 and CDR2 from the germline V gene are SNHLY and FYNNEI. Germline trimming cut 4 bases from V and 13 bases from J; bases unmatched to any gene: 17. CDR3 length: 16 residues. The CDR3 region has the DNA TGTGCCAGCAGTGCCAATAGCGGGGGGCAAACCACCGTGGAGTATTTT. Its protein product is CASSANSGGQTTVEYF.

The table lists this clone with a few counts. The chain links TRBV30 to TRBJ1-1; D unresolved. CDR1 and CDR2 (germline): GTSNPN, SVGIG (reference sequence). The V end lost 2 bases, the J end lost 0 bases, and 16 bases lay between the germline ends. This CDR3 region has 16 residues. For the CDR3, the DNA is TGTGCCTGGAGTAGGGAGATGACGGGTATGAACACTGAAGCTTTCTTT. Amino acid sequence: CAWSREMTGMNTEAFF.

This clone was counted ten times or more. The rearrangement links TRBV14 to TRBJ1-6, with D uncertain. The length of the CDR3 is 18 residues. The germline V and J ends were trimmed by 5 bases and 7 bases, with 24 bases remaining between them. Germline-derived CDR1 and CDR2 are SGHDN and FVKESK. In DNA, the CDR3 is TGTGCCAGCAGCGCGATCCCGTTCAGTGGTTTAGGAAATTCACCCCTCCACTTT. This translates into CASSAIPFSGLGNSPLHF.

This chain connects TRBV10-3 to TRBJ1-2, with 11 bases aligning to TRBD1. This CDR3 is 13 amino acids long. J lost 3 bases, V lost 10 bases, and 4 bases had no gene match. Looked up from germline, CDR1 is ENHRY and CDR2 is SYGVKD. The CDR3 coding sequence is TGTGCCACCACGGGACAGGGGGACTATGGCTACACCTTC. The encoded protein is CATTGQGDYGYTF.